What follows are 25 T cell receptor beta chains derived from one specimen sequenced in a study of radiation and T cells in renal cell carcinoma. The treatment here: treatment-naive control, cytoreductive nephrectomy. Here immunoSEQ multiplex PCR was the method, and the copy in TCRdb shows in-frame clones only, minus some. The sample records some 25,000 clones, roughly 64% being singletons. The sequences come from tumor tissue, collected from a patient whose treatment was nephrectomy without radiotherapy. The receptors shown here come from a man aged 40-50 years with renal cell carcinoma.

This clone was counted between two and nine times. This chain joins TRBV28 and TRBJ2-2; D unclear. V lost 6 bases and J 9 bases, leaving 11 bases between the germline ends. This CDR3 has 12 amino acids. From germline, CDR1 is MDHEN and CDR2 SYDVKM. The CDR3 DNA is TGTGCCAGCAGGGGCGTCCGCCGGGAGCTGTTTTTT. This translates into CASRGVRRELFF. Full variable domain (remainder filled in from reference TRBV28 and TRBJ2-2): DVKVTQSSRYLVKRTGEKVFLECVQDMDHENMFWYRQDPGLGLRLIYFSYDVKMKEKGDIPEGYSVSREKKERFSLILESASTNQTSMYLCASRGVRRELFFGEGSRLTVL.

This clone turned up a few times. Additional DNA sequences in this sample encode the identical CDR3. J is TRBJ1-2 and V is TRBV5-6; D call uncertain. The CDR3 spans 13 residues. V lost 0 bases to trimming and J lost 5 bases, with 8 bases between them. Germline V gene lookup returns CDR1 SGHDT and CDR2 YYEEEE. As DNA, the CDR3 is TGTGCCAGCAGCTTGGGGGGAAGTTATGGCTACACCTTC. The encoded protein is CASSLGGSYGYTF. Using reference TRBV5-6 and TRBJ1-2 for the parts outside the CDR3, the full variable domain is DAGVTQSPTHLIKTRGQQVTLRCSPKSGHDTVSWYQQALGQGPQFIFQYYEEEERQRGNFPDRFSGHQFPNYSSELNVNALLLGDSALYLCASSLGGSYGYTFGSGTRLTVV.

V and J are TRBV29-1 and TRBJ2-2, with D uncertain. Trimming pared 5 bases from V and 1 base from J, leaving 8 bases between. Germline CDR1 is SQVTM and CDR2 is ANQGSEA. This CDR3 has 13 amino acids. CDR3 bases: TGCAGCGTTCAGTGGCGGAACACCGGGGAGCTGTTTTTT. It specifies CSVQWRNTGELFF.

V gene TRBV7-9 combines with J gene TRBJ2-1, with 14 bases that match TRBD2. V was pared by 4 bases and J by 0 bases, with 5 bases of the junction left unmatched. CDR1 and CDR2 from the germline V gene are SEHNR and FQNEAQ (reference sequence). The CDR3 runs 18 residues. The CDR3 reads CASSSGLAGGLSYNEQFF. The CDR3, as DNA: TGTGCCAGCAGCTCAGGACTAGCGGGGGGCCTCTCCTACAATGAGCAGTTCTTC.

The J gene is TRBJ2-3, the V gene TRBV10-2; possible D gene TRBD2, 5 bases. Trimming took off 5 bases at V and 2 bases at J, with 8 bases between the two ends. The length of the CDR3 is 13 residues. Per the germline V gene, CDR1 is WSHSY and CDR2 is SAAADI. The CDR3 DNA reads as TGCGCCAGCAGTTTGACTAACACAGATACGCAGTATTTT. Amino acid sequence: CASSLTNTDTQYF.

V and J are TRBV9 and TRBJ1-6; no firm D call. V was trimmed by 4 bases and J by 0 bases, leaving 14 bases between them. The CDR3 length is 17 residues. CDR1 SGDLS and CDR2 YYNGEE come from the germline V gene. CDR3: CASSSTGVSSYNSPLHF. The DNA of the CDR3 is TGTGCCAGCAGCTCTACCGGGGTGAGCTCCTATAATTCACCCCTCCACTTT. Complete variable domain (other parts from reference TRBV9 and TRBJ1-6): DSGVTQTPKHLITATGQRVTLRCSPRSGDLSVYWYQQSLDQGLQFLIQYYNGEERAKGNILERFSAQQFPDLHSELNLSSLELGDSALYFCASSSTGVSSYNSPLHFGNGTRLTVT.

CDR3 sequence (DNA): TGTGCCAGCACCCTGGATGAATACTTCGAAGCTTTCTTT. It translates to CASTLDEYFEAFF. This rearrangement joins TRBV6-6 to TRBJ1-1; D is uncertain. The CDR3 length is 13 residues. Germline CDR1 reads MNHNY; CDR2 reads SVGAGI (reference sequence). With 7 bases removed from V and 8 bases from J, the gap between germline ends came to 17 bases.

This chain connects TRBV6-4 to TRBJ1-1, with 9 bases lining up with TRBD1. The V gene end was trimmed by 6 bases and the J gene end by 3 bases; junction bases not matched to a gene: 5. Germline V gene lookup returns CDR1 MRHNA and CDR2 SNTAGT. The CDR3 is 14 amino acids. CDR3 nucleotides: TGTGCCAGCAGAGGACAGGGGTGGGACACTGAAGCTTTCTTT. Its translation is CASRGQGWDTEAFF.

The genes are TRBV7-2 and TRBJ1-3; a possible D gene is TRBD1 (5 bases). V was cut by 6 bases and J by 0 bases, with 12 bases left in between. The CDR3 is made up of 15 amino acids. Per germline, CDR1 SGHTA and CDR2 FQGNSA. CDR3 DNA: TGTGCCAGCAGTCCGGACATAAGCTCTGGAAACACCATATATTTT. Encoded protein: CASSPDISSGNTIYF.

The chain's CDR3 is CATGGSPLHF. The DNA for the CDR3 is TGTGCCACCGGGGGTTCACCCCTCCACTTT. V usage is TRBV2 and J usage is TRBJ1-6; D perhaps matches TRBD1 (5 bases). The V gene's germline CDR1 is SNHLY and CDR2 FYNNEI. This CDR3 spans 10 amino acids. The germline V and J ends were trimmed by 10 bases and 9 bases, with 7 bases remaining between them. Supplemented by reference TRBV2 and TRBJ1-6, the full variable domain reads EPEVTQTPSHQVTQMGQEVILRCVPISNHLYFYWYRQILGQKVEFLVSFYNNEISEKSEIFDDQFSVERPDGSNFTLKIRSTKLEDSAMYFCATGGSPLHFGNGTRLTVT.

The rearrangement links TRBV5-6 to TRBJ2-1, with no clear D. The CDR3 length is 14 residues. Germline CDR1 is SGHDT and CDR2 is YYEEEE. Between the trimmed V and J ends, which lost 2 bases and 5 bases, there was a span of 11 bases. CDR3 coding DNA: TGTGCCAGCAGCTTCCAGCTACTACACAATGAGCAGTTCTTC. As protein: CASSFQLLHNEQFF. The entire variable domain, with the rest obtained from reference TRBV5-6 and TRBJ2-1, is as follows: DAGVTQSPTHLIKTRGQQVTLRCSPKSGHDTVSWYQQALGQGPQFIFQYYEEEERQRGNFPDRFSGHQFPNYSSELNVNALLLGDSALYLCASSFQLLHNEQFFGPGTRLTVL.

The chain is built from TRBV18 and TRBJ1-2; tentatively, D is TRBD1 (6 bases). The CDR3 length is 14 residues. CDR1 and CDR2 (germline): KGHSH, LQKENI. V was pared by 0 bases and J by 7 bases, with 12 bases between. The CDR3 sequence: CASSPPGGASGYTF. In nucleotides, the CDR3 is TGTGCCAGCTCACCACCGGGGGGGGCGTCTGGCTACACCTTC.

A few counts support this clone. The chain has TRBV5-1 and TRBJ1-2, with D possibly matching TRBD1 (5 bases). Trimming removed 3 bases at V and 3 bases at J, with 9 bases between. Germline CDR1 reads SGHRS; CDR2 reads YFSETQ. This CDR3 region has 13 residues. The CDR3 nucleotides are TGCGCCAGCAGCTGGCGGGGGGACTATGGCTACACCTTC. Protein sequence: CASSWRGDYGYTF.

The chain couples TRBV28 to TRBJ2-7, with D possibly being TRBD1 or TRBD2 (5 bases each). CDR3 length equals 14 residues. Per germline, CDR1 MDHEN and CDR2 SYDVKM. Deletions cut 2 bases from V and 5 bases from J, with 13 bases between. The CDR3 protein is CASSLIAGSHEQYF. CDR3 DNA sequence: TGTGCCAGCAGTTTAATCGCAGGGAGCCACGAGCAGTACTTC.

This clone was detected a few times. The J gene is TRBJ1-1, the V gene TRBV7-8, with 7 nucleotides matching TRBD1. The V segment lost 5 bases and the J segment 8 bases; nucleotides outside the gene matches: 5. This CDR3 comprises 12 residues. Germline V gene lookup returns CDR1 SGHVS and CDR2 FQNEAQ. The CDR3: CASSRGRAEAFF. In DNA form, the CDR3 reads TGTGCCAGCAGCAGGGGGCGGGCCGAAGCTTTCTTT.

This chain joins TRBV28 and TRBJ2-3, with a tentative D call TRBD1 (5 bases). The ends were cut back, 4 bases at V and 2 bases at J, with 19 bases in the middle. Per germline, CDR1 MDHEN and CDR2 SYDVKM. The CDR3 is 17 amino acids. This CDR3 reads CASSSFRTSPSTDTQYF. The CDR3 coding sequence is TGTGCCAGCAGTTCATTTAGGACATCTCCTTCCACAGATACGCAGTATTTT.

The rearrangement links TRBV28 to TRBJ2-3; the match to TRBD2 covers 7 bases. Germline CDR1 MDHEN, CDR2 SYDVKM. The CDR3 covers 16 residues. V shed 7 bases, J shed 2 bases, and the junction held 12 bases outside the gene matches. The CDR3 region has the DNA TGTGCCAGCACCGAGGCCGGGGGAGGGGACACAGATACGCAGTATTTT. Its protein product is CASTEAGGGDTDTQYF.

The sample holds a few counts of this clone. The V and J genes are TRBV19 and TRBJ1-2; TRBD1 agrees at 8 bases. Per the germline V gene, CDR1 is LNHDA and CDR2 is SQIVND (reference sequence). This CDR3 has 15 amino acids. V gave up 4 bases and J gave up 5 bases; unmatched junction bases: 9. CDR3 DNA: TGTGCCAGTAGTACGCAGGGGGCTATGGCTTATGGCTACACCTTC. It is translated as CASSTQGAMAYGYTF.

J is TRBJ1-4 and V is TRBV6-6; D is ambiguous. Trimming took 6 bases from V and 6 from J, leaving 11 bases between them. Germline V CDR1 and CDR2: MNHNY, SVGAGI (reference sequence). The CDR3 has 13 residues. The CDR3 reads CASSGHVDEKLFF. The CDR3 nucleotides are TGTGCCAGCAGCGGCCATGTGGATGAAAAACTGTTTTTT.

The V and J genes are TRBV10-3 and TRBJ2-1, with D perhaps assigned TRBD1 or TRBD2 (5 bases each). The CDR3 length is 15 residues. Germline CDR1 is ENHRY and CDR2 is SYGVKD. Trimming removed 6 bases at V and 5 bases at J, with 17 bases between. CDR3 residues: CAIRGGSGPNNEQFF. CDR3 nucleotides: TGTGCCATCAGGGGTGGTTCGGGGCCGAACAATGAGCAGTTCTTC.

The J gene is TRBJ2-1, the V gene TRBV28; D is perhaps TRBD1 (6 bases). The length of the CDR3 is 13 residues. Germline CDR1 and CDR2: MDHEN and SYDVKM. V lost 10 bases and J lost 9, with 19 bases in between. The CDR3, as DNA: TGTGCCACCTCCCGGGACAAGGGCCCTGAGCAGTTCTTC. Translated: CATSRDKGPEQFF.

This clone appeared a few times. This chain connects TRBV19 to TRBJ2-1, with D tentatively TRBD1 (5 bases). V was shortened by 5 bases and J by 6 bases, with 17 bases between the two germline ends. Germline CDR1 and CDR2: LNHDA and SQIVND (reference sequence). CDR3 length: 15 residues. CDR3 sequence: CASSFQGSIGNEQFF. In DNA, the CDR3 is TGTGCCAGTAGTTTCCAGGGATCGATTGGCAATGAGCAGTTCTTC.

The chain uses TRBV7-3 and TRBJ2-3; D gene ambiguous. Germline CDR1 is SGHTA and CDR2 is FQGTGA. The V end was cut by 1 base, the J end by 3 bases, with 5 bases between. The CDR3 covers 13 residues. CDR3 sequence: CASSLIGTDTQYF. In DNA, the CDR3 is TGTGCCAGCAGCTTAATAGGGACAGATACGCAGTATTTT.

The rearrangement links TRBV5-1 to TRBJ2-1; D is uncertain. V was cut by 0 bases and J by 2 bases, with 6 bases left in between. Germline-derived CDR1 and CDR2 are SGHRS and YFSETQ. The CDR3 is made up of 14 amino acids. The CDR3 sequence: CASSLELAYNEQFF. The CDR3 region has the DNA TGCGCCAGCAGCTTGGAACTCGCCTACAATGAGCAGTTCTTC.

The rearrangement uses TRBV29-1 and TRBJ1-1; 7 bases match TRBD1. The germline V gene has CDR1 SQVTM and CDR2 ANQGSEA. V shed 6 bases and J 6 bases; nucleotides not matched to a gene: 7. The CDR3 sequence is 12 residues long. This CDR3 reads CSVRQGIAEAFF. The CDR3 coding sequence is TGCAGCGTGCGACAGGGAATAGCTGAAGCTTTCTTT.